Listed below are T cell receptor beta chains from one sample, sequenced in a study of Ad26.COV2.S vaccination and SARS-CoV-2 variants. The repertoire was sequenced with immunoSEQ multiplex PCR; TCRdb's copy has only in-frame clones and lacks some. This sample has about 460,000 clones, with nearly 90% found just once. This material consisted of peripheral blood, taken in a trial of Ad26.COV2.S vaccine versus placebo. These receptors came from a person between 18 and 59 years old who received the Ad26.COV2.S COVID-19 vaccine or a placebo. CDR3s include the opening cysteine and the closing phenylalanine or tryptophan. The D gene is left open where the match is weak. Expanded clones are given a class, and other clones once, few, many or no size at all.

D gene	V gene	clone size	J gene	CDR3 protein	CDR3 DNA
TRBD2	TRBV7-9	NA	TRBJ2-1	CASSLTLAGPKYNEQFF	TGTGCCAGCAGCTTAACTCTAGCGGGTCCGAAATACAATGAGCAGTTCTTC
NA	TRBV6-5	NA	TRBJ1-5	CASSTGRSNQPQHF	TGTGCCAGCAGTACAGGGCGAAGCAATCAGCCCCAGCATTTT
NA	TRBV7-9	few	TRBJ1-1	CASSFSVAGPMNTEAFF	TGTGCCAGCAGCTTTAGTGTAGCGGGGCCAATGAACACTGAAGCTTTCTTT
NA	TRBV19	NA	TRBJ2-7	CASSRGIAYEQYF	TGTGCCAGTAGCCGGGGGATTGCATACGAGCAGTACTTC
NA	TRBV11-2	NA	TRBJ2-2	CASSRVSTGELFF	TGTGCCAGCAGCAGAGTGTCGACCGGGGAGCTGTTTTTT
TRBD1	TRBV30	NA	TRBJ1-1	CAWRRTGVGTEAFF	TGTGCCTGGAGGAGGACAGGGGTCGGGACTGAAGCTTTCTTT
NA	TRBV6-5	NA	TRBJ1-2	CASRDRPTPGGYTF	TGTGCCAGCAGGGACAGACCTACTCCGGGAGGCTACACCTTC
NA	TRBV12-3/TRBV12-4	few	TRBJ2-2	CASSTSSGELFF	TGTGCCAGCAGTACTAGCTCCGGGGAGCTGTTTTTT
TRBD2	TRBV19	NA	TRBJ2-5	CASSISRGGRLQETQYF	TGTGCCAGTAGTATTTCTCGCGGGGGGCGACTTCAAGAGACCCAGTACTTC
NA	TRBV7-9	NA	TRBJ1-2	CASSFGQNYGYTF	TGTGCCAGCAGCTTTGGACAGAACTATGGCTACACCTTC
NA	TRBV10-3	NA	TRBJ1-2	CAISDPGTLNYGYTF	TGTGCCATCAGTGATCCCGGGACATTGAACTATGGCTACACCTTC
NA	TRBV5-4	once	TRBJ1-2	CASSLDLPGRASRYTF	TGTGCCAGCAGCTTGGATTTGCCCGGTAGGGCTAGTCGCTACACCTTC
NA	TRBV12-3/TRBV12-4	NA	TRBJ1-1	CASSSMDAEAFF	TGTGCCAGCAGTTCTATGGACGCTGAAGCTTTCTTT
TRBD1	TRBV4-2	NA	TRBJ2-5	CASSQTDREETQYF	TGTGCCAGCAGCCAGACGGACAGGGAGGAGACCCAGTACTTC
TRBD1	TRBV9	NA	TRBJ1-3	CASSDRQGRGNTIYF	TGTGCCAGCAGCGACCGACAGGGGAGGGGAAACACCATATATTTT
NA	TRBV7-9	NA	TRBJ2-3	CASSSLRSERTSTDTQYF	TGTGCCAGCAGCTCACTCCGCTCAGAGCGGACTAGCACAGATACGCAGTATTTT
NA	TRBV15	NA	TRBJ1-5	CATSRSQTPGPVMAQHF	TGTGCCACCAGCAGATCACAGACCCCGGGGCCCGTTATGGCCCAGCATTTT
NA	TRBV12-3/TRBV12-4	few	TRBJ1-2	CASGPWDTYGYTF	TGTGCCAGCGGCCCATGGGACACCTATGGCTACACCTTC
NA	TRBV11-2	NA	TRBJ1-2	CASSLGGLRTPYGYTF	TGTGCCAGCAGCTTAGGAGGTTTAAGGACACCCTATGGCTACACCTTC
TRBD1	TRBV7-9	NA	TRBJ2-7	CASSPNPDRGGYEQYF	TGTGCCAGCAGCCCGAACCCCGACAGGGGTGGGTACGAGCAGTACTTC
NA	TRBV27	NA	TRBJ2-3	CASSLRGYTDTQYF	TGTGCCAGCAGTTTGCGGGGATACACAGATACGCAGTATTTT
NA	TRBV4-1	NA	TRBJ2-7	CASRSSGSYEQYF	TGCGCCAGCAGAAGTAGCGGCTCCTACGAGCAGTACTTC
NA	TRBV5-8	NA	TRBJ2-3	CASPLSPGDTDTQYF	TGTGCCAGCCCACTGTCCCCTGGGGACACAGATACGCAGTATTTT
TRBD2	TRBV5-1	NA	TRBJ2-1	CASSLIGGGPWNEQFF	TGCGCCAGCAGCTTGATCGGGGGAGGGCCATGGAATGAGCAGTTCTTC
TRBD2	TRBV10-1	NA	TRBJ2-5	CASSESRTSTSETQYF	TGCGCCAGCAGTGAGTCCCGGACTAGTACATCGGAGACCCAGTACTTC
NA	TRBV6-5	NA	TRBJ1-3	CASGRDLSGNTIYF	TGTGCCAGCGGCAGGGACTTATCTGGAAACACCATATATTTT
NA	TRBV7-3	once	TRBJ2-7	CASSPFHLTESYEQYF	TGTGCCAGCAGCCCCTTCCACTTGACAGAGTCCTACGAGCAGTACTTC
TRBD1	TRBV5-5	NA	TRBJ1-1	CASSLGRGRLGTEAFF	TGTGCCAGCAGCTTGGGTAGGGGGCGATTAGGCACTGAAGCTTTCTTT
TRBD2	TRBV7-2	NA	TRBJ2-5	CASSLELTRGLAEVYF	TGTGCCAGCAGCTTAGAGCTTACGCGGGGACTAGCGGAGGTCTACTTC
TRBD1	TRBV5-1	NA	TRBJ2-5	CASSLQGQEAETQYF	TGCGCCAGCAGCTTGCAGGGACAGGAGGCCGAGACCCAGTACTTC
NA	TRBV6-5	NA	TRBJ1-3	CASSYSGSNGGNTIYF	TGTGCCAGCAGTTACTCGGGGAGCAATGGAGGAAACACCATATATTTT
TRBD2	TRBV27	NA	TRBJ2-7	CASSLRAGKGSGRYAYEQYF	TGTGCCAGCAGTTTACGGGCAGGGAAGGGAAGCGGGAGGTATGCCTACGAGCAGTACTTC
TRBD2	TRBV4-1	NA	TRBJ2-7	CASSQGPAGYSYEQYF	TGCGCCAGCAGCCAGGGGCCAGCGGGATACTCCTACGAGCAGTACTTC
NA	TRBV5-1	NA	TRBJ2-3	CASSPGTATWTDTQYF	TGCGCCAGCAGCCCGGGGACCGCCACGTGGACAGATACGCAGTATTTT
TRBD2	TRBV30	NA	TRBJ2-5	CAWSAASGQETQYF	TGTGCCTGGAGCGCGGCTAGCGGCCAAGAGACCCAGTACTTC
TRBD2	TRBV2	once	TRBJ2-1	CASSDSGGYNEQFF	TGTGCCAGCAGTGACTCGGGGGGCTACAATGAGCAGTTCTTC
NA	TRBV12-3/TRBV12-4	NA	TRBJ1-1	CASSLRPNTEAFF	TGTGCCAGCAGTTTAAGACCGAACACTGAAGCTTTCTTT
TRBD1	TRBV19	NA	TRBJ1-1	CASSTDRDNTEAFF	TGTGCCAGTAGTACCGACAGGGATAACACTGAAGCTTTCTTT
NA	TRBV28	NA	TRBJ1-5	CASSGVYSNQPQHF	TGTGCCAGCAGCGGGGTTTATAGCAATCAGCCCCAGCATTTT
TRBD1	TRBV19	NA	TRBJ1-2	CASMRQGRDYGYTF	TGTGCCAGTATGCGACAGGGAAGGGACTATGGCTACACCTTC
NA	TRBV5-1	NA	TRBJ1-1	CASRVIQGAGFEAFF	TGCGCCAGCAGAGTGATACAGGGAGCGGGTTTTGAAGCTTTCTTT
NA	TRBV6-6	NA	TRBJ2-5	CASRASAQETQYF	TGTGCCAGCAGGGCTAGCGCGCAAGAGACCCAGTACTTC
TRBD1	TRBV29-1	NA	TRBJ1-5	CSVLAGGSQPQHF	TGCAGCGTGCTAGCAGGGGGCTCTCAGCCCCAGCATTTT
NA	TRBV27	NA	TRBJ2-4	CASSFQGFKNIQYF	TGTGCCAGCAGTTTCCAGGGGTTCAAAAACATTCAGTACTTC
NA	TRBV24-1	NA	TRBJ2-2	CATSVGTGELFF	TGTGCCACCAGTGTGGGTACCGGGGAGCTGTTTTTT